This section outlines one TCR beta chain sequence together with its context. The antigen is unknown. The sample belongs to a study of cytomegalovirus exposure and HLA in healthy donors. Study-wide results and limits: Some TCR beta chains (around 160 of them) were listed as cytomegalovirus-associated.

13 Jbeta primers and 60 Vbeta primers were used for the PCR. The assay was immunoSEQ multiplex PCR, and TCRdb's table has in-frame clones only and misses some. The repertoire has 110,000 to 150,000 clones, roughly 80% of them found once; the top ten carry roughly 4.3%. With 6 bases clipped from V and 5 bases from J, the junction kept 8 bases outside the gene matches. The length of the CDR3 is 15 residues. The germline V gene has CDR1 SEHNR and CDR2 FQNEAQ (reference sequence). This TCR came from a woman aged 35 to 49 in good health and CMV-seropositive. The chain couples TRBV7-9 to TRBJ2-2, with TRBD2 matching 8 bases. Specimen: PBMCs. CDR3 nucleotide sequence: TGTGCCAGCAGGGCGGCGGGAGGAGGGACCGGGGAGCTGTTTTTT. It encodes CASRAAGGGTGELFF.